Presented here are 11 T cell receptor beta chains from one specimen sequenced in a study of blood T cell repertoires in COVID-19. Some clones are missing from TCRdb's copy, which holds only in-frame ones; the method was immunoSEQ multiplex PCR. Here the sample spans about 330,000 clones, more than 70% being singletons. Material for sequencing was peripheral blood. The source of these receptors is a woman between 45 and 60 years old with acute or convalescent COVID-19.

This chain joins TRBV19 and TRBJ1-4; TRBD1 is a possible D gene (5 bases). This CDR3 has 15 residues. CDR1 is LNHDA and CDR2 is SQIVND in the germline V gene (reference sequence). V lost 5 bases and J 5 bases, leaving 15 bases between the germline ends. CDR3 coding DNA: TGTGCCAGTAGTCCCATTGACAGACCGAATGAAAAACTGTTTTTT. Amino acid sequence: CASSPIDRPNEKLFF.

This clone has a single count. The chain recombines TRBV27 with TRBJ2-3; no clear D. Germline lookup yields CDR1 MNHEY and CDR2 SMNVEV (reference sequence). Trimming shortened V by 3 bases and J by 1 base, and 8 bases separated the two germline ends. The CDR3 spans 14 residues. The CDR3 DNA is TGTGCCAGCAGTTTTCTAAGCGGCACAGATACGCAGTATTTT. The encoded protein is CASSFLSGTDTQYF.

The sample holds one count of this clone. The genes are TRBV20-1 and TRBJ1-5, with D unresolved. The CDR3 spans 14 residues. The V and J ends lost 3 bases and 0 bases respectively, with 9 bases between them. CDR1 DFQATT and CDR2 SNEGSKA come from the germline V gene (reference sequence). CDR3 sequence reads: CSASGLGSNQPQHF. The CDR3 bases are TGCAGTGCTAGTGGACTGGGTAGCAATCAGCCCCAGCATTTT.

The chain couples TRBV21-1 to TRBJ2-5; the tabulated D call, TRBD2, remains unverified against the DNA. TRBV21-1 is deemed a pseudogene. The CDR3 sequence is 11 residues long. CDR3 DNA sequence: TGTGCCAGCATACTCCCGGAGACCCAGTACTTC. Protein product: CASILPETQYF.

The genes are TRBV5-5 and TRBJ2-1, with D unresolved. Trimming pared 1 base from V and 5 bases from J, leaving 7 bases between. CDR3 length equals 13 residues. Per the germline V gene, CDR1 is SGHKS and CDR2 is YYEKEE (reference sequence). DNA for the CDR3: TGTGCCAGCAGCTTGAACCTACACAATGAGCAGTTCTTC. The encoded protein is CASSLNLHNEQFF.

About this clone itself: Other DNA sequences of this sample code for an identical CDR3. The gene calls are TRBV7-3 and TRBJ2-3; tentatively, D is TRBD2 (5 bases). V was pared by 5 bases and J by 0 bases, with 9 bases between. CDR3 length: 14 residues. Germline V gene lookup returns CDR1 SGHTA and CDR2 FQGTGA. The CDR3, as DNA: TGTGCCAGCAGCCCCAGCGGTAGCACAGATACGCAGTATTTT. Protein sequence: CASSPSGSTDTQYF.

For the CDR3, the DNA is TGTGCCAGCAGCTCACGGACAGCGCTAGACTACGAGCAGTACTTC. This codes for CASSSRTALDYEQYF. The V call is TRBV5-6, the J call TRBJ2-7; possible D gene TRBD1, 6 bases. Germline V gene sequence: CDR1 SGHDT, CDR2 YYEEEE. V was pared by 3 bases and J by 3 bases, with 16 bases between. The CDR3 consists of 15 residues.

The chain employs TRBV12-3 or TRBV12-4 and TRBJ1-5; maybe TRBD1 (5 bases). The CDR3 has 13 amino acids. V was pared by 4 bases and J by 7 bases, with 11 bases between. This CDR3 is CASSSGSGQPQHF. Written as DNA, the CDR3 is TGTGCCAGCAGTTCAGGGTCCGGGCAGCCCCAGCATTTT.

The gene calls are TRBV11-2 and TRBJ2-3, with a possible D match to TRBD2 (6 bases). Trimming cost V 5 bases and J 0 bases, with 12 bases left between them. From germline, CDR1 is SGHAT and CDR2 FQNNGV. CDR3 length: 15 residues. The CDR3 loop is CASSDKGTSTDTQYF. CDR3 coding DNA: TGTGCCAGCAGCGACAAAGGGACTAGCACAGATACGCAGTATTTT.

The chain carries TRBV9 and TRBJ2-7; TRBD2 might be the D (5 bases). Germline values: CDR1 SGDLS, CDR2 YYNGEE. The length of the CDR3 is 15 residues. The germline V and J ends were trimmed by 4 bases and 4 bases, with 18 bases remaining between them. Written as DNA, the CDR3 is TGTGCCAGCAGCCTCCGGTTTGGGAGCTCGTACGAGCAGTACTTC. This encodes CASSLRFGSSYEQYF. Filled out from reference TRBV9 and TRBJ2-7, the complete variable domain reads DSGVTQTPKHLITATGQRVTLRCSPRSGDLSVYWYQQSLDQGLQFLIQYYNGEERAKGNILERFSAQQFPDLHSELNLSSLELGDSALYFCASSLRFGSSYEQYFGPGTRLTVT.

Here the CDR3 reads CASSAGGQGETQYF. CDR3 in DNA: TGCGCCAGCAGCGCCGGGGGGCAAGGGGAGACCCAGTACTTC. This chain links TRBV5-1 with TRBJ2-5, with D possibly being TRBD2 (7 bases). V was clipped by 4 bases and J by 5 bases, with 15 bases between them. Germline CDR1 SGHRS, CDR2 YFSETQ. This CDR3 is 14 amino acids long.